This T cell receptor (beta chain) was identified in a study of cytomegalovirus exposure and HLA in healthy donors. A note on this clone: The antigen is not known.

Study outcomes and limitations: In all likelihood, a cluster of highly shared sequence variants was a sequencing artifact. Investigators reported some 150 TCR beta chains as tied to cytomegalovirus.

Trimming at V came to 7 bases and at J to 5 bases, leaving 5 bases not matched to a gene. Germline CDR1 reads GTSNPN; CDR2 reads SVGIG (reference sequence). This CDR3 has 13 amino acids. PCR involved 60 Vbeta and 13 Jbeta primers. Repertoires were generated with immunoSEQ multiplex PCR, while TCRdb's copy carries only in-frame clones and drops some. This table holds 150,000 to 200,000 clones. The source material was PBMCs. The TCR originated in a man younger than 40 in good health and CMV-seronegative. This sequence joins TRBV30 and TRBJ1-6, with 7 positions matching TRBD1. Written as DNA, the CDR3 is TGTGCCTTTGACAGGGCTAATAATTCACCCCTCCACTTT. Translation gives CAFDRANNSPLHF.